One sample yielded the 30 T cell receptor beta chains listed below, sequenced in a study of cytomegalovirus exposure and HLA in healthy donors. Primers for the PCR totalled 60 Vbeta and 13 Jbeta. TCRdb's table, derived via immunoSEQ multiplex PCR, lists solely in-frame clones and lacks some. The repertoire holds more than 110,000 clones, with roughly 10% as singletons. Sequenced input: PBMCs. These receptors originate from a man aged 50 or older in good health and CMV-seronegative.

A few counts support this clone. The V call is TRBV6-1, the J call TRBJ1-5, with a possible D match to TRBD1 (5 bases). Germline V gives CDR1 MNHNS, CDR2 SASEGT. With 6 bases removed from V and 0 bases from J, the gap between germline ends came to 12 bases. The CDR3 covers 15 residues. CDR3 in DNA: TGTGCCAGCAGCGAAAGGGGAGGTAGCAATCAGCCCCAGCATTTT. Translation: CASSERGGSNQPQHF.

The CDR3 bases are TGTGCCAGCAGTTACGACAGGTTAAAAACAGATACGCAGTATTTT. It yields the protein CASSYDRLKTDTQYF. The rearrangement links TRBV27 to TRBJ2-3; maybe TRBD1 (6 bases). Germline lookup yields CDR1 MNHEY and CDR2 SMNVEV (reference sequence). Trimming stripped 4 bases from V and 3 bases from J, with 14 bases between. The CDR3 has 15 amino acids.

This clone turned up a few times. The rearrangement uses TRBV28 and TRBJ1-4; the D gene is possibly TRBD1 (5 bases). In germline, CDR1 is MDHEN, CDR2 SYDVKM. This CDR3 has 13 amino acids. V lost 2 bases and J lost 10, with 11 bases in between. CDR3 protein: CASSLGASGKLFF. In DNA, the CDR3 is TGTGCCAGCAGTTTAGGGGCGAGTGGAAAACTGTTTTTT.

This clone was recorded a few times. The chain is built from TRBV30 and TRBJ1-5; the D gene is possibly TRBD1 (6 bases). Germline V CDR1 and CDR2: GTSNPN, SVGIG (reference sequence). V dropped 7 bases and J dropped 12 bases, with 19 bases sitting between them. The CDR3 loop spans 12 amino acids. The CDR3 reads CASATGPSDQHF. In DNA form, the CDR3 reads TGTGCCTCTGCAACAGGGCCGTCGGACCAGCATTTT. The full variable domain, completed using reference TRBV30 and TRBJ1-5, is SQTIHQWPATLVQPVGSPLSLECTVEGTSNPNLYWYRQAAGRGLQLLFYSVGIGQISSEVPQNLSASRPQDRQFILSSKKLLLSDSGFYLCASATGPSDQHFGDGTRLSIL.

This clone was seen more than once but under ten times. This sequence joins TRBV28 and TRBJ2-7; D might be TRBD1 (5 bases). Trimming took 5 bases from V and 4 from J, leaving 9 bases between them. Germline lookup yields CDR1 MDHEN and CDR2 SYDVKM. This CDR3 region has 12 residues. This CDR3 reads CASSQTVYEQYF. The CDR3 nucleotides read TGTGCCAGCAGTCAGACAGTGTACGAGCAGTACTTC.

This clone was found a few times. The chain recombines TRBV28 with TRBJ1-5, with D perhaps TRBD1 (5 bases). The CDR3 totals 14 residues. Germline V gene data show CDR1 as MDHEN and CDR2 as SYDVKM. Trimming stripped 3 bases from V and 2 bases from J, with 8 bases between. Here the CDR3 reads CASSFRRGNQPQHF. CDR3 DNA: TGTGCCAGCAGTTTCCGCAGGGGCAATCAGCCCCAGCATTTT.

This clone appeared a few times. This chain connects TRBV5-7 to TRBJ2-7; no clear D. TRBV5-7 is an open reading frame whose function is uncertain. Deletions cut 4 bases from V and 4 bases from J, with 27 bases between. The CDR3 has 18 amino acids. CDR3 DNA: TGTGCCAGCAGCCGCTCCCTGCGAATGTGGGCTCGGCAGTACGAGCAGTACTTC. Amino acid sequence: CASSRSLRMWARQYEQYF.

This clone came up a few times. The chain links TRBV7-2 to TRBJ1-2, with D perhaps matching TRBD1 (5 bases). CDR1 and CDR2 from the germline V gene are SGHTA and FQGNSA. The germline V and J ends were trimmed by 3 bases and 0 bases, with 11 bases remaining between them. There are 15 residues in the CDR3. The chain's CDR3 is CASSLRPTANYGYTF. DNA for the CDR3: TGTGCCAGCAGCTTGCGTCCGACAGCTAACTATGGCTACACCTTC.

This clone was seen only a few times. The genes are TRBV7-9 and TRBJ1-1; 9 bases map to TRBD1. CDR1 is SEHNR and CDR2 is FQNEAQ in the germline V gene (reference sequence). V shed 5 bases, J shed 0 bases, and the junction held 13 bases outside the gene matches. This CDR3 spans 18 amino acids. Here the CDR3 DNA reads TGTGCCAGCAGCCCCGAAACCGGGACAGGGATGGTGAACACTGAAGCTTTCTTT. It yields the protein CASSPETGTGMVNTEAFF.

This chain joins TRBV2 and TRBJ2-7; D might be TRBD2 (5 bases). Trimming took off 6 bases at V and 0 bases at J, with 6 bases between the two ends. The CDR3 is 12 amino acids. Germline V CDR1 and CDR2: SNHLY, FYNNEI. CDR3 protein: CASSRDSYEQYF. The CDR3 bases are TGTGCCAGCAGCCGGGACTCCTACGAGCAGTACTTC.

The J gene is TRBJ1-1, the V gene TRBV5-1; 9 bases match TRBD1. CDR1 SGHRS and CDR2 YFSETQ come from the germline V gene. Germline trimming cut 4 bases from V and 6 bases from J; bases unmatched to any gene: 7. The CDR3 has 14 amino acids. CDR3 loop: CASSPQGATAEAFF. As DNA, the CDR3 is TGCGCCAGCAGCCCACAGGGGGCAACCGCTGAAGCTTTCTTT.

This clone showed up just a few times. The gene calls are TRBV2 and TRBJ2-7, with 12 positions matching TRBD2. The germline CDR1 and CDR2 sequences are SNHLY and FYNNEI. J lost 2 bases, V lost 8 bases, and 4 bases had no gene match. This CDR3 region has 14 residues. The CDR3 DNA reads TGTGCCAGCCATCTAGCGGGAGGGCCCTACGAGCAGTACTTC. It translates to CASHLAGGPYEQYF.

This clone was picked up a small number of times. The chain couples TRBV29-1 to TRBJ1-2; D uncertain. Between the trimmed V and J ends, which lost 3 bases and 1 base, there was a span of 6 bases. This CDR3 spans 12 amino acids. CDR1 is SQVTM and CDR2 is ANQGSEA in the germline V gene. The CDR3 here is CSVDSVNYGYTF. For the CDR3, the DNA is TGCAGCGTTGATTCCGTTAACTATGGCTACACCTTC.

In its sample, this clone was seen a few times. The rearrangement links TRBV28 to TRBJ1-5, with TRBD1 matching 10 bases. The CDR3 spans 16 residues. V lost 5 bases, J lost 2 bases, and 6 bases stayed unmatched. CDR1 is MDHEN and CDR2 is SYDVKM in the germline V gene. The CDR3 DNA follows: TGTGCCAGCAGTCCCCCGGGACAGGGGCGCAATCAGCCCCAGCATTTT. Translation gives CASSPPGQGRNQPQHF.

CDR3 in amino acids: CASKGQKIVNTEAFF. As DNA, the CDR3 is TGTGCCAGCAAGGGACAGAAAATTGTGAACACTGAAGCTTTCTTT. The V gene is TRBV6-5, the J gene TRBJ1-1; 7 bases align to TRBD1. Per the germline V gene, CDR1 is MNHEY and CDR2 is SVGAGI. This CDR3 spans 15 amino acids. Germline trimming cut 7 bases from V and 0 bases from J; bases unmatched to any gene: 8.

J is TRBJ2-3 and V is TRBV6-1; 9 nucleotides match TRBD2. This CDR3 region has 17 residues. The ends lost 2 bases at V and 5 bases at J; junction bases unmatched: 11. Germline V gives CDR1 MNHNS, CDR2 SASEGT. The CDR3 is CASSENWGGGALDTQYF. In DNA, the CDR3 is TGTGCCAGCAGTGAAAATTGGGGCGGGGGGGCGTTAGATACGCAGTATTTT.

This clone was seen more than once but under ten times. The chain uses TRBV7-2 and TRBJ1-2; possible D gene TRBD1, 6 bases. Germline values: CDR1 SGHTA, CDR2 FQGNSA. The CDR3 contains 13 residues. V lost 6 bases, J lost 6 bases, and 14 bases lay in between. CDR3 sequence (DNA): TGTGCCAGCAGTTTGCAGGGGCTCGATGGCTACACCTTC. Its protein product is CASSLQGLDGYTF.

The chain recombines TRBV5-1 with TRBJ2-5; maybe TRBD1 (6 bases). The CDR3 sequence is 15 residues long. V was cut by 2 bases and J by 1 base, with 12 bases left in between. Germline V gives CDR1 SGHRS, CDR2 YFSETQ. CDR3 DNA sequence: TGCGCCAGCAGCTTAAACTTAGGGGGCCAAGAGACCCAGTACTTC. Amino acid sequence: CASSLNLGGQETQYF.

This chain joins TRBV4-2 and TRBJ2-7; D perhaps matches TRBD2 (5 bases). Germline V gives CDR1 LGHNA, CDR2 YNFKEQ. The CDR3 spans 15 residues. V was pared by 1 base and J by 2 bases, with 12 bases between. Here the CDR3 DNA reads TGTGCCAGCAGCCAAGCTGATTCCGGGGCCTACGAGCAGTACTTC. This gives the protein CASSQADSGAYEQYF.

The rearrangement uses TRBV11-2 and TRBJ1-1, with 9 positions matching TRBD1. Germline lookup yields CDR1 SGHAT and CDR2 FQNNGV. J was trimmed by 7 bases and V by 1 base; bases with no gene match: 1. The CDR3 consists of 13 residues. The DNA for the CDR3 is TGTGCCAGCAGCTTAGCGGGACAGGGTGAAGCTTTCTTT. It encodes CASSLAGQGEAFF.

CDR3 nucleotides: TGTGCCAGCAGCTCCCGACAGGGGGCGGATCAGCCCCAGCATTTT. This gives the protein CASSSRQGADQPQHF. The chain links TRBV7-2 to TRBJ1-5; 10 bases map to TRBD1. CDR3 length: 15 residues. CDR1 and CDR2 (germline): SGHTA, FQGNSA. With V trimmed by 4 bases and J by 5 bases, 5 bases remained unmatched.

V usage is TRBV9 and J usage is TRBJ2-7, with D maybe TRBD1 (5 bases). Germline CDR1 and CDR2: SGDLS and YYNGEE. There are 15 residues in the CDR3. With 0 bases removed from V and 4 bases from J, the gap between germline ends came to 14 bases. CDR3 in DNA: TGTGCCAGCAGCGTAGCTGCAGGGCCGCAATACGAGCAGTACTTC. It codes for CASSVAAGPQYEQYF.

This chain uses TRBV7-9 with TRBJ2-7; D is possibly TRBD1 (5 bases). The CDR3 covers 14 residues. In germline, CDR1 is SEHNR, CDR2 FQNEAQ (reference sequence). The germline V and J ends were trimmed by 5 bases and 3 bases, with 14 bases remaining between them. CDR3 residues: CASSPRQNIYEQYF. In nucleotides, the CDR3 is TGTGCCAGCAGCCCACGACAGAACATCTACGAGCAGTACTTC.

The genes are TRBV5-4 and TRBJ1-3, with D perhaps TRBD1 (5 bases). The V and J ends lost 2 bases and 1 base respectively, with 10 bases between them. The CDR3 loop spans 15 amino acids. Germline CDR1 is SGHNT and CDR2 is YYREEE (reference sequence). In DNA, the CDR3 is TGTGCCAGCAGCTTAGAAGGGACTTCTGGAAACACCATATATTTT. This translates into CASSLEGTSGNTIYF. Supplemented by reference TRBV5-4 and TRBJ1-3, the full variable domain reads ETGVTQSPTHLIKTRGQQVTLRCSSQSGHNTVSWYQQALGQGPQFIFQYYREEENGRGNFPPRFSGLQFPNYSSELNVNALELDDSALYLCASSLEGTSGNTIYFGEGSWLTVV.

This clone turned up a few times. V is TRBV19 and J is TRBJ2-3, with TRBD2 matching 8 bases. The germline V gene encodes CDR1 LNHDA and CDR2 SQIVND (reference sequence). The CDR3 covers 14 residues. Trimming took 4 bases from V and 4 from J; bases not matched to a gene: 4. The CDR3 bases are TGTGCCAGTAGTAAGGGGACTAGTGCAGATACGCAGTATTTT. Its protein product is CASSKGTSADTQYF.

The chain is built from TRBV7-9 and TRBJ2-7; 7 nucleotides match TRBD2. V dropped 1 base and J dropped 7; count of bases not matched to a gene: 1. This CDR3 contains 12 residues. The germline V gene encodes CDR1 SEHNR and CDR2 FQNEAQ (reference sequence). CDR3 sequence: CASSLERGEQYF. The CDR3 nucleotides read TGTGCCAGCAGCTTAGAGCGGGGTGAGCAGTACTTC. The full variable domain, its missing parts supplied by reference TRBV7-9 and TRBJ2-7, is DTGVSQNPRHKITKRGQNVTFRCDPISEHNRLYWYRQTLGQGPEFLTYFQNEAQLEKSRLLSDRFSAERPKGSFSTLEIQRTEQGDSAMYLCASSLERGEQYFGPGTRLTVT.

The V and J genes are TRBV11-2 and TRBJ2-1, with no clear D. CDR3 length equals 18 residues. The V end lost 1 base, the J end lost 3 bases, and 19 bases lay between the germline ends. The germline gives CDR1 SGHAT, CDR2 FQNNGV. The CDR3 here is CASSLGFILRRIYNEQFF. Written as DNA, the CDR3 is TGTGCCAGCAGCTTAGGTTTTATACTACGTAGAATCTACAATGAGCAGTTCTTC. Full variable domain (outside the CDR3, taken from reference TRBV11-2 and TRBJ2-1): EAGVAQSPRYKIIEKRQSVAFWCNPISGHATLYWYQQILGQGPKLLIQFQNNGVVDDSQLPKDRFSAERLKGVDSTLKIQPAKLEDSAVYLCASSLGFILRRIYNEQFFGPGTRLTVL.

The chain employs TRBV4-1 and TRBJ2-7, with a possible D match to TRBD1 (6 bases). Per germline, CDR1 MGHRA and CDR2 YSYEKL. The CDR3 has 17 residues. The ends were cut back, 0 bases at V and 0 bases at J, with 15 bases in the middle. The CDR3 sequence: CASSQDEGQTFSYEQYF. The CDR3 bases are TGCGCCAGCAGCCAAGACGAAGGACAGACTTTCTCCTACGAGCAGTACTTC.

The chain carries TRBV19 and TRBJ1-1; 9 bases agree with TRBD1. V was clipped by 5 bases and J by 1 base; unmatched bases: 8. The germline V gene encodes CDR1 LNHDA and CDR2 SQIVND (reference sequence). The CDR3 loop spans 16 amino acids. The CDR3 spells CASSLGQGPGNTEAFF. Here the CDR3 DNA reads TGTGCCAGTAGTCTAGGACAGGGGCCGGGGAACACTGAAGCTTTCTTT.

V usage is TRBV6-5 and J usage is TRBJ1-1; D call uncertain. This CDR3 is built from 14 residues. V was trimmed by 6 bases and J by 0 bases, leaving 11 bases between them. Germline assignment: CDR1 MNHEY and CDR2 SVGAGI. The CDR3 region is CASRRGPMNTEAFF. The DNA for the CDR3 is TGTGCCAGCAGGCGGGGTCCTATGAACACTGAAGCTTTCTTT.